This section outlines one T cell receptor beta chain sequence together with its context. Its target is unknown. V was shortened by 0 bases and J by 0 bases, with 6 bases between the two germline ends. Germline values: CDR1 SEHNR, CDR2 FQNEAQ (reference sequence). The CDR3 has 15 residues. The data stem from a study of cytotoxic CD8 clonotypes in ibrutinib-treated CLL. Study conclusions and caveats: Patients had baseline clonality above age-matched healthy donors, and this clonality moved with circulating CD8+ T-cell counts.

Generated by immunoSEQ multiplex PCR, the TCRdb table keeps only in-frame clones and is missing some. The sample lists 150,000 to 200,000 clones; 88% were seen once. Here the sequenced sample was PBMCs, taken at disease progression, from a patient treated with ibrutinib. The clonotype comes from a human donor with chronic lymphocytic leukemia. The chain recombines TRBV7-9 with TRBJ2-4; the D is unclear. CDR3 in amino acids: CASSLADGAKNIQYF. In nucleotides, the CDR3 is TGTGCCAGCAGCTTAGCAGACGGAGCCAAAAACATTCAGTACTTC.